The 9 T cell receptor beta chains reported below all come from one sample, sequenced in a study of synovial regulatory T cells in juvenile arthritis. Profiled with immunoSEQ multiplex PCR; TCRdb holds only in-frame clones, not every one. This listing includes about 10,000 clones. Material for sequencing was Treg cells from blood. Subset given: remaining (HLA-DR-negative) circulating blood Treg cells. The receptor source for this set is a donor between 2 and 29 years old with juvenile idiopathic arthritis.

The chain is built from TRBV27 and TRBJ2-2; TCRdb's D call of TRBD2 is untestable without DNA. This CDR3 has 17 residues. Only the protein sequence is given. CDR1 MNHEY and CDR2 SMNVEV come from the germline V gene (reference sequence). The CDR3 loop is CASRLGLAGGFTGELFF.

The chain carries TRBV11-2 and TRBJ2-7; the D call of TRBD1 rests on TCRdb alone, since no DNA is present to check it. Germline-derived CDR1 and CDR2 are SGHAT and FQNNGV. CDR3 size: 12 residues. No DNA is given. CDR3 region: CASSLGIGTAYF. The full variable domain, with the rest looked up from reference TRBV11-2 and TRBJ2-7, is EAGVAQSPRYKIIEKRQSVAFWCNPISGHATLYWYQQILGQGPKLLIQFQNNGVVDDSQLPKDRFSAERLKGVDSTLKIQPAKLEDSAVYLCASSLGIGTAYFGPGTRLTVT.

V and J are TRBV19 and TRBJ2-7; no DNA is available, so the TRBD1 call from TCRdb remains unchecked. Germline V lookup: CDR1 LNHDA, CDR2 SQIVND (reference sequence). The CDR3 sequence is 17 residues long. No DNA appears here. CDR3 in amino acids: CASSALSTGGSRGEQYF.

V usage is TRBV5-1 and J usage is TRBJ1-2; TCRdb's assignment of TRBD1 cannot be checked, as there is no DNA. The CDR3 spans 13 residues. Only the protein is available. Germline CDR1 SGHRS, CDR2 YFSETQ. The chain's CDR3 is CASSRDSGYGYTF.

The chain couples TRBV21-1 to TRBJ2-2. TRBV21-1 is noted as a pseudogene. The CDR3 is made up of 14 amino acids. A DNA sequence was not provided. CDR3 loop: CASSKDREAGELFF.

The chain uses TRBV7-6 and TRBJ2-1; the TCRdb D gene call, TRBD2, has no DNA to confirm it. Germline loops: CDR1 SGHVS, CDR2 FNYEAQ. The CDR3 totals 16 residues. No DNA appears here. CDR3: CASSLEASGRLNEQFF.

Its frequency marks this clone as medium-sized. The chain recombines TRBV10-3 with TRBJ2-7; lacking DNA, the TRBD2 call made by TCRdb goes unchecked. The germline gives CDR1 ENHRY, CDR2 SYGVKD. The CDR3 sequence is 13 residues long. The entry carries no DNA sequence. Here the CDR3 reads CASKAGTPDEQYF.

CDR3 sequence: CASSSQERGRYEKLFF. The V call is TRBV18, the J call TRBJ1-4; the D call of TRBD1 rests on TCRdb alone, since no DNA is present to check it. There are 16 residues in the CDR3. No DNA is recorded. Germline V CDR1 and CDR2: KGHSH, LQKENI.

This rearrangement joins TRBV5-1 to TRBJ2-3; as DNA is missing, the TRBD2 call by TCRdb cannot be tested. Germline V gives CDR1 SGHRS, CDR2 YFSETQ. This CDR3 region has 15 residues. The record lacks a DNA sequence. The CDR3 region is CASSLEAALTDTQYF. Together with reference TRBV5-1 and TRBJ2-3, the CDR3 gives the full variable domain: KAGVTQTPRYLIKTRGQQVTLSCSPISGHRSVSWYQQTPGQGLQFLFEYFSETQRNKGNFPGRFSGRQFSNSRSEMNVSTLELGDSALYLCASSLEAALTDTQYFGPGTRLTVL.